A single sample gave rise to the 26 T cell receptor beta chains below, sequenced in a study of identical twins. Each CDR3 protein gets one entry after TCRdb re-called the 5' RACE reads with MiXCR. The sample lists approximately 250,000 distinct CDR3 sequences; under 8.5% were seen once. These data also featured in a second study, about T cells expressing NK-cell markers.

Sequences were obtained from CD8+ T cells sorted from blood. These receptors came from a woman in her late teens or twenties in good health.

This clonotype has ten or more counts. The chain is built from TRBV27 and TRBJ2-3, with D maybe TRBD1 (5 bases). V was trimmed by 10 bases and J by 1 base, leaving 12 bases between them. CDR1 is MNHEY and CDR2 is SMNVEV in the germline V gene (reference sequence). The CDR3 has 13 residues. The CDR3 reads CATLQGGTDTQYF. DNA for the CDR3: TGTGCCACCCTTCAAGGGGGCACAGATACGCAGTATTTT.

This clonotype came up a few times. This chain uses TRBV7-9 with TRBJ1-3; D unresolved. V was trimmed by 7 bases and J by 0 bases, leaving 10 bases between them. The CDR3 extends over 14 amino acids. CDR1 is SEHNR, CDR2 FQNEAQ, per germline (reference sequence). The CDR3 loop is CASTEGSSGNTIYF. CDR3 DNA sequence: TGTGCCAGCACGGAAGGGAGCTCTGGAAACACCATATATTTT.

The chain couples TRBV27 to TRBJ2-3; 7 positions match TRBD1. The V segment lost 5 bases and the J segment 2 bases; nucleotides outside the gene matches: 7. Per the germline V gene, CDR1 is MNHEY and CDR2 is SMNVEV (reference sequence). CDR3 size: 15 residues. The CDR3, as DNA: TGTGCCAGCAGTCCATGGACAGGCCCCACAGATACGCAGTATTTT. Protein sequence: CASSPWTGPTDTQYF.

This clonotype was recorded a few times. The V and J genes are TRBV27 and TRBJ1-1, with a tentative D call TRBD1 (5 bases). The CDR3 length is 14 residues. V shed 0 bases and J shed 5 bases, with 10 bases lying between them. The V gene's germline CDR1 is MNHEY and CDR2 SMNVEV (reference sequence). The CDR3 bases are TGTGCCAGCAGTTTATCGGGGGGGGGGACTGAAGCTTTCTTT. Amino acids: CASSLSGGGTEAFF.

This clonotype was recorded many times. This chain links TRBV5-1 with TRBJ2-1; D remains ambiguous. The CDR3 has 11 amino acids. Trimming took off 2 bases at V and 7 bases at J, with 4 bases between the two ends. Germline CDR1 reads SGHRS; CDR2 reads YFSETQ. In DNA form, the CDR3 reads TGCGCCAGCAGCTTTTTGAATGAGCAGTTCTTC. It codes for CASSFLNEQFF.

This clonotype has just a few counts. This chain uses TRBV2 with TRBJ1-1; 9 bases fit TRBD1. This CDR3 has 15 amino acids. V was pared by 2 bases and J by 4 bases, with 5 bases of the junction left unmatched. Per the germline V gene, CDR1 is SNHLY and CDR2 is FYNNEI. The CDR3 coding sequence is TGTGCCAGCAGTGAAACCGACAGGGGGGTCACTGAAGCTTTCTTT. Protein sequence: CASSETDRGVTEAFF.

At least ten counts were recorded for this clonotype. CDR3 coding DNA: TGCGCCAGCAGCCAAGCAGGGATGACTGAAGCTTTCTTT. Translated, it gives CASSQAGMTEAFF. The J gene is TRBJ1-1, the V gene TRBV4-3, with a weak D call TRBD1 (5 bases). The CDR3 runs 13 residues. Trimming took 1 base from V and 5 from J, leaving 8 bases between them. CDR1 LGHNA and CDR2 YSLEER come from the germline V gene.

This clonotype was counted at least ten times. At one end, the junction sequence differs from germline, possibly due to a read error. The genes are TRBV9 and TRBJ2-1; 8 bases agree with TRBD2. This CDR3 contains 12 residues. CDR1 is SGDLS and CDR2 is YYNGEE in the germline V gene. The CDR3 protein is CASSPPAGGVLF. CDR3 sequence (DNA): TGTGCCAGCAGCCCCCCTGCGGGGGGAGTCCTCTTC.

This rearrangement joins TRBV3-1 to TRBJ2-7, with 13 bases aligning to TRBD2. Germline loops: CDR1 LGHDT, CDR2 YNNKEL (reference sequence). The V segment lost 4 bases and the J segment 0 bases; nucleotides outside the gene matches: 6. CDR3 size: 17 residues. CDR3 coding DNA: TGTGCCAGCAGCCGGACTAGCGGGGGAGCGAGCTCCTACGAGCAGTACTTC. Translation gives CASSRTSGGASSYEQYF.

A few counts support this clonotype. The chain is built from TRBV6-1 and TRBJ1-5; 10 nucleotides agree with TRBD1. The CDR3 is 18 residues long. Trimming at V came to 4 bases and at J to 4 bases, leaving 13 bases not matched to a gene. Germline assignment: CDR1 MNHNS and CDR2 SASEGT. The DNA for the CDR3 is TGTGCCAGCAGTGCCAGCGCCGGGACAGGGGCTTTAAATCAGCCCCAGCATTTT. It is translated as CASSASAGTGALNQPQHF.

This clonotype showed up many times. This sequence joins TRBV12-3 or TRBV12-4 and TRBJ1-5; unclear D gene. V lost 3 bases and J 4 bases, leaving 16 bases between the germline ends. The CDR3 contains 16 residues. The CDR3 here is CASSLYSRALNQPQHF. The CDR3 bases are TGTGCCAGCAGTTTGTATAGTCGGGCCCTTAATCAGCCCCAGCATTTT.

Only a few counts were recorded for this clonotype. The chain is built from TRBV29-1 and TRBJ2-2; D possibly corresponds to TRBD2 (5 bases). The germline V gene encodes CDR1 SQVTM and CDR2 ANQGSEA. The CDR3 has 13 residues. V gave up 2 bases and J gave up 6 bases, with 10 bases separating them. The CDR3 nucleotides read TGCAGCGTTGAACTACCGGGGTCCGGGGAGCTGTTTTTT. This encodes CSVELPGSGELFF.

This clonotype was counted a single time. The chain links TRBV18 to TRBJ2-1, with TRBD1 identical over 8 bases. The CDR3 spans 15 residues. Germline assignment: CDR1 KGHSH and CDR2 LQKENI. Trimming at V came to 5 bases and at J to 2 bases, leaving 5 bases not matched to a gene. The chain's CDR3 is CASSRTGGPYNEQFF. The CDR3 nucleotides are TGTGCCAGCTCAAGAACAGGGGGACCCTACAATGAGCAGTTCTTC.

The rearrangement uses TRBV7-1 and TRBJ2-3; TRBD2 aligns across 13 bases. TRBV7-1 is filed as an ORF, its function uncertain. V dropped 2 bases and J dropped 5; count of bases not matched to a gene: 22. The CDR3 loop spans 22 amino acids. CDR3 loop: CASSSYRAVGTSGEPSLDTQYF. The CDR3 DNA is TGTGCCAGCAGCTCATATAGGGCGGTCGGGACTAGCGGGGAGCCGTCTTTAGATACGCAGTATTTT.

Only a few counts were recorded for this clonotype. The chain carries TRBV18 and TRBJ2-3; perhaps D is TRBD1 or TRBD2 (5 bases each). CDR1 is KGHSH, CDR2 LQKENI, per germline. Trimming took 2 bases from V and 3 from J, leaving 9 bases between them. This CDR3 is 14 amino acids long. The CDR3 sequence: CASSPSGRTDTQYF. As DNA, the CDR3 is TGTGCCAGCTCACCATCGGGGCGGACAGATACGCAGTATTTT. Variable domain in full (rest from reference TRBV18 and TRBJ2-3): NAGVMQNPRHLVRRRGQEARLRCSPMKGHSHVYWYRQLPEEGLKFMVYLQKENIIDESGMPKERFSAEFPKEGPSILRIQQVVRGDSAAYFCASSPSGRTDTQYFGPGTRLTVL.

The rearrangement links TRBV25-1 to TRBJ2-7, with D possibly being TRBD2 (6 bases). The CDR3 contains 16 residues. V was cut by 0 bases and J by 0 bases, with 12 bases left in between. Germline assignment: CDR1 MGHDK and CDR2 SYGVNS. The CDR3 DNA reads as TGTGCCAGCAGTGAATATTTCAGGGAGGACTCCTACGAGCAGTACTTC. It specifies CASSEYFREDSYEQYF.

The rearrangement uses TRBV5-1 and TRBJ2-1, with D possibly being TRBD2 (6 bases). The CDR3 is 16 amino acids. Germline V gene sequence: CDR1 SGHRS, CDR2 YFSETQ. V lost 1 base, J lost 8 bases, and 19 bases lay in between. CDR3 in amino acids: CASSLLADGLTDEQFF. CDR3 nucleotides: TGCGCCAGCAGCTTGTTAGCGGACGGCCTTACGGATGAGCAGTTCTTC.

This clonotype was detected many times. The chain combines TRBV28 with TRBJ2-2, with TRBD2 identical over 13 bases. J gave up 3 bases and V 8 bases, and 3 bases lay outside the gene matches. The CDR3 length is 15 residues. Germline V lookup: CDR1 MDHEN, CDR2 SYDVKM. CDR3 nucleotide sequence: TGTGCCAGCCGGGGACTAGCGGGGTACACCGGGGAGCTGTTTTTT. Translating gives CASRGLAGYTGELFF.

Many counts were recorded for this clonotype. This chain connects TRBV29-1 to TRBJ1-1, with D uncertain. The CDR3 totals 13 residues. The germline V gene encodes CDR1 SQVTM and CDR2 ANQGSEA. Trimming stripped 7 bases from V and 0 bases from J, with 12 bases between. The CDR3 coding sequence is TGCAGCGCTAAACCTACTGTGAACACTGAAGCTTTCTTT. Translating it yields CSAKPTVNTEAFF.

This clonotype was observed at least ten times. The rearrangement uses TRBV9 and TRBJ2-7; the match to TRBD2 covers 7 bases. The CDR3 has 16 residues. Germline V gives CDR1 SGDLS, CDR2 YYNGEE. Trimming removed 3 bases from V and 4 bases from J; junction bases left unmatched: 13. CDR3 in DNA: TGTGCCAGCAGCGCCCCGGACGGGGGGAGGTCTTACGAGCAGTACTTC. Translated, it gives CASSAPDGGRSYEQYF.

This clonotype was seen more than once but under ten times. V gene TRBV4-3 combines with J gene TRBJ2-3; TRBD1 aligns across 9 bases. Germline loops: CDR1 LGHNA, CDR2 YSLEER. The CDR3 sequence is 15 residues long. Germline trimming cut 8 bases from V and 4 bases from J; bases unmatched to any gene: 10. CDR3 amino acids: CASGRTGGSSDTQYF. CDR3 DNA sequence: TGCGCCAGCGGACGAACAGGGGGCAGCTCAGATACGCAGTATTTT.

A few counts support this clonotype. The genes are TRBV10-2 and TRBJ2-3; 9 bases line up with TRBD1. V shed 3 bases, J shed 11 bases, and the junction held 6 bases outside the gene matches. This CDR3 has 13 amino acids. Germline assignment: CDR1 WSHSY and CDR2 SAAADI. The CDR3 spells CASSDSAGQGQYF. For the CDR3, the DNA is TGCGCCAGCAGTGATTCGGCGGGACAGGGGCAGTATTTT.

This clonotype was detected ten times or more. CDR3 DNA: TGTGCCAGCAGTGAAGGGTACACCAACACCGGGGAGCTGTTTTTT. It encodes CASSEGYTNTGELFF. The V and J genes are TRBV2 and TRBJ2-2; no firm D call. CDR1 and CDR2 (germline): SNHLY, FYNNEI. The CDR3 has 15 residues. The V and J ends lost 1 base and 2 bases respectively, with 8 bases between them.

The chain couples TRBV21-1 to TRBJ2-1; the D call of TRBD2 is as the table states it, not checked on the DNA. TRBV21-1 is listed as a pseudogene. This CDR3 spans 13 amino acids. Here the CDR3 DNA reads TGTGCCAGCCGGACTTTCTCCTACAATGAGCAGTTCTTC. This translates into CASRTFSYNEQFF.

V is TRBV12-3 or TRBV12-4 and J is TRBJ2-1; the D is unclear. V was clipped by 3 bases and J by 6 bases, with 21 bases between them. The CDR3 covers 17 residues. The CDR3: CASSLFLTIQNINEQFF. The DNA of the CDR3 is TGTGCCAGCAGTTTGTTTTTGACGATCCAGAATATCAATGAGCAGTTCTTC.

This clonotype has ten or more counts. The chain couples TRBV9 to TRBJ1-1; D is uncertain. Germline lookup yields CDR1 SGDLS and CDR2 YYNGEE. The length of the CDR3 is 14 residues. V lost 3 bases and J 0 bases, leaving 9 bases between the germline ends. The CDR3 protein is CASSEVAVNTEAFF. DNA for the CDR3: TGTGCCAGCAGCGAGGTGGCGGTGAACACTGAAGCTTTCTTT.